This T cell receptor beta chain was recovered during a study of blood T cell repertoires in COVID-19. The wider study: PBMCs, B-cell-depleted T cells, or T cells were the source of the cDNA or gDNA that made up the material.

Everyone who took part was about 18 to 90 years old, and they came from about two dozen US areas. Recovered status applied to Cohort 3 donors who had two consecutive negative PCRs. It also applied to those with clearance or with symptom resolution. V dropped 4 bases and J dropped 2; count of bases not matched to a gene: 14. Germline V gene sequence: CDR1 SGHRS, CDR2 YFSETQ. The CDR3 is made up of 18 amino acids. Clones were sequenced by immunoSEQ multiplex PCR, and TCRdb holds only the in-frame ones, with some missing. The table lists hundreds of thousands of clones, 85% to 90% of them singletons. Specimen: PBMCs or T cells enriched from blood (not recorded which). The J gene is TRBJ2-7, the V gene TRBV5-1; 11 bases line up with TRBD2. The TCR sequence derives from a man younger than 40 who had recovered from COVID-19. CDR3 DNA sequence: TGCGCCAGCAGCCTTGCCGGGACTAGCGGAGATCAGGCCTACGAGCAGTACTTC. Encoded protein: CASSLAGTSGDQAYEQYF. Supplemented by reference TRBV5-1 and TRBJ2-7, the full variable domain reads KAGVTQTPRYLIKTRGQQVTLSCSPISGHRSVSWYQQTPGQGLQFLFEYFSETQRNKGNFPGRFSGRQFSNSRSEMNVSTLELGDSALYLCASSLAGTSGDQAYEQYFGPGTRLTVT.